This T cell receptor (beta chain) appears in the sequencing data of a study of shared clonotypes between healthy human individuals. Turning to the study itself: Each donor's CD4 naive and CD4 memory cells filled three plates apiece, CD8 naive two, and CD8 memory one.

Germline V gives CDR1 SGHRS, CDR2 YFSETQ. V was clipped by 0 bases and J by 3 bases, with 10 bases between them. The CDR3 loop spans 14 amino acids. The material for each subset, its genomic DNA, was split evenly across several immunoSEQ plates. The repertoire was sequenced with immunoSEQ multiplex PCR; TCRdb's copy has only in-frame clones and lacks some. The profile shows 2 million or so clones, 85% to 95% of them singletons. As concerns this clone: This CDR3 is also generated by other DNA sequences in the sample.

Selected positively for CCR7 and CD45RO-negative, naive CD8 cells excluded terminally differentiated effector memory CD45RA+ cells. The V and J genes are TRBV5-1 and TRBJ2-7; D is unresolved. The source material was naive CD8+ T cells sorted from blood. The receptor comes from a man aged 18 to 30 in good health. CDR3 sequence reads: CASSLGGENYEQYF. The DNA for the CDR3 is TGCGCCAGCAGCTTGGGCGGAGAGAACTACGAGCAGTACTTC.